This T cell receptor beta chain was identified in a study of PD-1 blockade in classical Hodgkin lymphoma. This clone appeared a few times. The assay was immunoSEQ multiplex PCR, and TCRdb's table has in-frame clones only and misses some. Counted here are about 17,000 clones, 75% to 85% occurring once; the ten biggest clones make up 3.5% to 5%. Trimming cost V 7 bases and J 6 bases, with 9 bases left between them. The CDR3 loop spans 12 amino acids. Germline CDR1 and CDR2: MNHEY and SMNVEV (reference sequence). Each patient relapsed following autologous stem cell transplantation, and prior brentuximab vedotin exposure differed.

Sequenced material: peripheral blood mononuclear cells (PBMCs), taken at baseline. The chain recombines TRBV27 with TRBJ2-2; D uncertain. The sequence was obtained from a human donor with classical Hodgkin lymphoma. The CDR3 nucleotides read TGTGCCAGCAAGGCAGGTTCCGGGGAGCTGTTTTTT. Its protein product is CASKAGSGELFF.